This is a list of T cell receptor beta chains from one sample in a study of blood T cell repertoires in COVID-19. Clones were sequenced by immunoSEQ multiplex PCR, and TCRdb holds only the in-frame ones, with some missing. The sample consists of about 210,000 clones, about 91% of them appearing once. Sample: peripheral blood. The source of these receptors is a man between 25 and 39 years old with acute or convalescent COVID-19. Each CDR3 is given with its conserved first and last residue.

v_gene: TRBV9
len: 12
j_gene: TRBJ1-2
CDR3aa: CASSANNYGYTF

v_gene: TRBV28
len: 13
j_gene: TRBJ2-7
CDR3aa: CASRGGLAAEQYF

v_gene: TRBV7-9
len: 16
j_gene: TRBJ2-2
CDR3aa: CASRPPGGAGTGELFF

v_gene: TRBV5-1
len: 15
j_gene: TRBJ1-4
CDR3aa: CASSSEGGLGEKLFF

v_gene: TRBV7-9
len: 14
j_gene: TRBJ1-6
CDR3aa: CASSPGTGDSPLHF

v_gene: TRBV18
len: 15
j_gene: TRBJ1-1
CDR3aa: CASSPSGTMNTEAFF

v_gene: TRBV6-6
len: 14
j_gene: TRBJ2-7
CDR3aa: CASSPDRSSYEQYF

v_gene: TRBV13
len: 14
j_gene: TRBJ2-3
CDR3aa: CASSPGIVRDTQYF

v_gene: TRBV20-1
len: 11
j_gene: TRBJ2-7
CDR3aa: CSAPTFYEQYF

v_gene: TRBV5-1
len: 16
j_gene: TRBJ2-2
CDR3aa: CASSHLGTLNTGELFF

v_gene: TRBV18
len: 15
j_gene: TRBJ1-1
CDR3aa: CASSPDRGIGTEAFF

v_gene: TRBV12-5
len: 19
j_gene: TRBJ2-1
CDR3aa: CASGLGLGEGEGGGNEQFF

v_gene: TRBV18
len: 16
j_gene: TRBJ2-7
CDR3aa: CASSHPGQGLSGEQYF

v_gene: TRBV6-6
len: 13
j_gene: TRBJ2-5
CDR3aa: CASSDYREETQYF

v_gene: TRBV5-6
len: 14
j_gene: TRBJ2-1
CDR3aa: CASSLALSGGEQFF

v_gene: TRBV7-9
len: 15
j_gene: TRBJ2-5
CDR3aa: CASSLRLAGDETQYF

v_gene: TRBV12-3/TRBV12-4
len: 13
j_gene: TRBJ1-1
CDR3aa: CASSFGRAAEAFF

v_gene: TRBV2
len: 12
j_gene: TRBJ1-4
CDR3aa: CASSVTDLGLFF

v_gene: TRBV6-2/TRBV6-3
len: 16
j_gene: TRBJ2-7
CDR3aa: CASSYTAALNLYEQYF

v_gene: TRBV2
len: 17
j_gene: TRBJ2-1
CDR3aa: CASSEGAGGPSYNEQFF

v_gene: TRBV5-1
len: 15
j_gene: TRBJ2-1
CDR3aa: CASSLALAGGNEQFF

v_gene: TRBV24-1
len: 15
j_gene: TRBJ2-5
CDR3aa: CATSERDRVGETQYF

v_gene: TRBV1
len: 12
j_gene: TRBJ2-7
CDR3aa: CTSSQDIYEQYF

v_gene: TRBV29-1
len: 18
j_gene: TRBJ2-1
CDR3aa: CSVEAGILAGGFYNEQFF

v_gene: TRBV5-1
len: 15
j_gene: TRBJ1-1
CDR3aa: CASSFLDRGQAEAFF

v_gene: TRBV19
len: 16
j_gene: TRBJ1-3
CDR3aa: CASSTKQGTLGNTIYF

v_gene: TRBV19
len: 14
j_gene: TRBJ2-3
CDR3aa: CASSFQGLPDTQYF

v_gene: TRBV11-2
len: 16
j_gene: TRBJ1-2
CDR3aa: CASSLRDRRISYGYTF